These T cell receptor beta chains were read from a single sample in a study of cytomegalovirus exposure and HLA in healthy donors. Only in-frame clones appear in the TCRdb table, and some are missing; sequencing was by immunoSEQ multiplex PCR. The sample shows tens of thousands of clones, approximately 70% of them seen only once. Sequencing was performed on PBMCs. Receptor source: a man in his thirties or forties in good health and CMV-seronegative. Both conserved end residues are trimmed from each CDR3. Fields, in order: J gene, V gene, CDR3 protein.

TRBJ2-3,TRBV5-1,ASREADTQY
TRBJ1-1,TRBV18,ASSRDRDTEAF
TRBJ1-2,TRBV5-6,ASSPAPGFRRGGYT
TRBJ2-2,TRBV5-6,ASSRTGDPAGELF
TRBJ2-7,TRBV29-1,SVVVQGGFGQY
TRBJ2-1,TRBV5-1,ASSLPSGSSYNEQF
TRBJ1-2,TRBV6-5,ASSYSAGPYGYT
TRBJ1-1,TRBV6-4,ASSLAGKGNTEAF
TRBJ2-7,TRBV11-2,ASSSLLGTGSYEQY
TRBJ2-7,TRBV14,ASSQGWTDTYEQY
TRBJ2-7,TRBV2,ATIRTSSYEQY
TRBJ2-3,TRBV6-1,ASSEFFGTGGSTDTQY
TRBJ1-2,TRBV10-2,ASSEELQTRLHGYT
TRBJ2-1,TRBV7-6,ASSLAGVTYNEQF
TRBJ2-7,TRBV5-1,ASSATSGGSYEQY
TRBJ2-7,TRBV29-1,SVGTYEQY
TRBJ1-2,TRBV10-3,AIMEDRDGYT
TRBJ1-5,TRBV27,ASSPGYYSNQPQH
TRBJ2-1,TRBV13,ASSIPPLSNEQF
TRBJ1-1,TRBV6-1,ASSGTGNGAEAF
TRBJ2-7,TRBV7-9,ASSLRGSYEQY
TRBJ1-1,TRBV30,AWRVRGNTEAF
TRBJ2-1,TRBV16,ASSQQLAGIGYEQF
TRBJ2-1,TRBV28,ASSVLGSSYNEQF
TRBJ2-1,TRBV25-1,ASSEPGLAGGPWNEQF
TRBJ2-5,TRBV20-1,SARPLETQY